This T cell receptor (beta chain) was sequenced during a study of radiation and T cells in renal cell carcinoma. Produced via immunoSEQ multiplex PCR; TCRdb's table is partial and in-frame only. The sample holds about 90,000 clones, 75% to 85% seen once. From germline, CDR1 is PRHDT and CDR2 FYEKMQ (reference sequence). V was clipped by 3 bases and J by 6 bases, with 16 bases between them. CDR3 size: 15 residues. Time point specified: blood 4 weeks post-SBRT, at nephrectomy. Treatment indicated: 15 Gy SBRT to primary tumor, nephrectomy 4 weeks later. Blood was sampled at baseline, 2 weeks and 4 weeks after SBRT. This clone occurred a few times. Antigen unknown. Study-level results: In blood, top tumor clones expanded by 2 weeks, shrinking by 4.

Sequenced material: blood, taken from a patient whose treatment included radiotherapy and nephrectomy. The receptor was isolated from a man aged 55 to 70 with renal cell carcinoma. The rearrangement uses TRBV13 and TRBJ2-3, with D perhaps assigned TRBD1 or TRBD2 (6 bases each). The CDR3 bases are TGTGCCAGCAGCTTGGGGGGCCCGCGGGACGATACGCAGTATTTT. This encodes CASSLGGPRDDTQYF. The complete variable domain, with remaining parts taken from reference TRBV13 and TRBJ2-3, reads AAGVIQSPRHLIKEKRETATLKCYPIPRHDTVYWYQQGPGQDPQFLISFYEKMQSDKGSIPDRFSAQQFSDYHSELNMSSLELGDSALYFCASSLGGPRDDTQYFGPGTRLTVL.